This section outlines one TCR beta chain sequence together with its context. This sample is drawn from a study of blood T cell repertoires in COVID-19. Turning to the study itself: T cells, B-cell-depleted T cells, or PBMCs provided the cDNA or gDNA that served as material.

The CDR3 length is 15 residues. Losses at the gene ends were 7 bases for V and 6 bases for J; bases not matched to a gene: 10. Germline V lookup: CDR1 MNHEY, CDR2 SVGEGT. Original processing methods: Quantification of nucleated cells was approximated via reference gene primer amplification. The method was immunoSEQ multiplex PCR; TCRdb's version includes in-frame clones alone and lacks a portion of them. V and J calls and clone size follow that table, whereas D and trimming were derived from the DNA. The sample lists some 250,000 clones, 82% occurring once. The source of this sequence is a woman aged 18-29 years with acute or convalescent COVID-19. The J gene is TRBJ2-1, the V gene TRBV6-2 or TRBV6-3; 9 bases are a match to TRBD2. The sequenced material came from peripheral blood. In DNA form, the CDR3 reads TGTGCCAGCAACCCCCAGCGGGAGGTGGGCAATGAGCAGTTCTTC. It codes for CASNPQREVGNEQFF.